The rows below give T cell receptor beta chains drawn from one sample of a study of cytomegalovirus exposure and HLA in healthy donors. Repertoires were generated with immunoSEQ multiplex PCR, while TCRdb's copy carries only in-frame clones and drops some. The sample has approximately 220,000 clones; around 79% are singletons. The sequenced sample was PBMCs. All receptors derive from a girl under 10 years old in good health and CMV-seronegative. Both conserved end residues are part of each CDR3. The D gene is left open where the match is weak.

d_call: TRBD1; j_call: TRBJ1-2; v_call: TRBV29-1; cdr3_aa: CSVGQGASDYGYTF
d_call: TRBD2; j_call: TRBJ2-1; v_call: TRBV6-4; cdr3_aa: CASSEGLPGGPNNEQFF
d_call: NA; j_call: TRBJ1-5; v_call: TRBV30; cdr3_aa: CAWSPSTGLGASNQPQHF
d_call: NA; j_call: TRBJ1-2; v_call: TRBV19; cdr3_aa: CASMRGGEVYGYTF
d_call: TRBD1; j_call: TRBJ2-1; v_call: TRBV6-1; cdr3_aa: CASSEIGGTGSPEQFF
d_call: TRBD2; j_call: TRBJ2-1; v_call: TRBV27; cdr3_aa: CASSPGLAINEQFF
d_call: TRBD2; j_call: TRBJ2-7; v_call: TRBV10-2; cdr3_aa: CASEPSGNDEQYF
d_call: NA; j_call: TRBJ2-1; v_call: TRBV6-5; cdr3_aa: CASSYPAGTNNEQFF
d_call: NA; j_call: TRBJ1-1; v_call: TRBV7-2; cdr3_aa: CASSFYQGTRGTEAFF
d_call: TRBD1; j_call: TRBJ1-2; v_call: TRBV5-6; cdr3_aa: CASTMDRGHGYTF
d_call: NA; j_call: TRBJ2-1; v_call: TRBV5-6; cdr3_aa: CASSRGIPGNEQFF
d_call: TRBD1; j_call: TRBJ2-1; v_call: TRBV5-4; cdr3_aa: CASSPGTGHYNEQFF
d_call: TRBD1; j_call: TRBJ1-5; v_call: TRBV27; cdr3_aa: CASSFGQGNQPQHF
d_call: NA; j_call: TRBJ2-1; v_call: TRBV5-1; cdr3_aa: CASSLAGGSSYNEQFF
d_call: NA; j_call: TRBJ2-1; v_call: TRBV27; cdr3_aa: CASTIRAGNEQFF
d_call: TRBD1; j_call: TRBJ2-1; v_call: TRBV6-1; cdr3_aa: CASRPGTGGYNEQFF
d_call: TRBD2; j_call: TRBJ2-7; v_call: TRBV13; cdr3_aa: CASSSGTSGSREQYF
d_call: TRBD2; j_call: TRBJ2-7; v_call: TRBV5-1; cdr3_aa: CASSLNSGNSYEQYF
d_call: TRBD2; j_call: TRBJ2-5; v_call: TRBV29-1; cdr3_aa: CSVGAGGSLQTQYF
d_call: TRBD2; j_call: TRBJ2-5; v_call: TRBV4-1; cdr3_aa: CASSQVIAGGQETQYF
d_call: TRBD1; j_call: TRBJ2-2; v_call: TRBV11-2; cdr3_aa: CASSLGQGNTGELFF
d_call: NA; j_call: TRBJ2-7; v_call: TRBV13; cdr3_aa: CASSGHGDEQYF
d_call: NA; j_call: TRBJ1-1; v_call: TRBV27; cdr3_aa: CASSLSYTGLHPGELF
d_call: TRBD2; j_call: TRBJ2-7; v_call: TRBV4-1; cdr3_aa: CASSRTPGLGSYEQYF
d_call: TRBD2; j_call: TRBJ2-7; v_call: TRBV5-1; cdr3_aa: CASTLGTSGPYEQYF
d_call: TRBD1; j_call: TRBJ1-6; v_call: TRBV23-1; cdr3_aa: CARTGVPINSPLHF
d_call: NA; j_call: TRBJ2-5; v_call: TRBV5-6; cdr3_aa: CAIHQTQYF
d_call: NA; j_call: TRBJ2-3; v_call: TRBV20-1; cdr3_aa: CSAVAGAQYF
d_call: TRBD1; j_call: TRBJ2-7; v_call: TRBV28; cdr3_aa: CASKPYGDSSNEQYF